The T cell receptor (beta chain) described here comes from a study of breast tumors, draining lymph nodes, adjacent tissues. Samples came from axillary lymph nodes draining the breast cancer. This clonotype has only a few counts. The antigen remains unidentified. A much larger clone lies a single base off, so this may be a read error. TCRdb itself ran the multiplex PCR reads through MiXCR, one entry per CDR3 protein. The sample carries fewer than 250,000 distinct CDR3 sequences, roughly 30% recorded once. V shed 3 bases and J shed 5 bases, with 19 bases lying between them. Germline V gene lookup returns CDR1 SGHNT and CDR2 YENEEA. The CDR3 is 16 residues long. Study results and limitations: Findings are consistent with lymph node origin and intratumoral expansion of most tumor T cells. Luminal-like breast cancer showed significantly higher tumor–nontumor repertoire similarity than basal-like.

This rearrangement joins TRBV11-3 to TRBJ2-5, with D perhaps matching TRBD2 (5 bases). The source material was axillary lymph node tissue. The receptor was isolated from a female donor with breast cancer. Some clones in this sample may be carry-over from other donors' samples. CDR3 sequence: CASSFGLGARGETQYF. The DNA of the CDR3 is TGTGCCAGCAGCTTTGGGCTGGGCGCGAGAGGGGAGACCCAGTACTTC.